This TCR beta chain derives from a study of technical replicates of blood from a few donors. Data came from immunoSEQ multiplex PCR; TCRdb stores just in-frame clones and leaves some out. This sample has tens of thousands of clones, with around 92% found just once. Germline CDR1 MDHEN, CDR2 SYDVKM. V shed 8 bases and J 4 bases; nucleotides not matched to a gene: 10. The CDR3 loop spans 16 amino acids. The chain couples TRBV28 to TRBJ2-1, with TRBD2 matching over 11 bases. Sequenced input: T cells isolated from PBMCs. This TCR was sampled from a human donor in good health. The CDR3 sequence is CASELVAGGRYNEQFF. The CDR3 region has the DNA TGTGCCAGCGAATTAGTAGCGGGAGGGAGGTACAATGAGCAGTTCTTC.